These 31 T cell receptor beta chains originate from one sample sequenced in a study of blood T cell repertoires in COVID-19 (dated by TCRdb to between 2020 and 2021). The library was generated by the immunoSEQ multiplex PCR assay. TCRdb took this table from immuneACCESS and kept in-frame rearrangements with V and J called. Such tables lack part of the clones; where checked against another copy, unresolved V genes explain under half of the gap, and the rest is unexplained. Here the sample has 150,000 to 200,000 clones; roughly 85% occur a single time. The ten largest clones represent 20% to 25% of the sample. Source material: peripheral blood. These receptors were obtained from a man in his fifties or sixties with active or convalescent COVID-19.

V usage is TRBV10-2 and J usage is TRBJ1-5; no definite D call. V lost 4 bases and J lost 5, with 9 bases in between. Germline V gene lookup returns CDR1 WSHSY and CDR2 SAAADI. The CDR3 sequence is 13 residues long. For the CDR3, the DNA is TGCGCCAGCAGTGGCATGCAGGATCAGCCCCAGCATTTT. It is translated as CASSGMQDQPQHF.

The rearrangement uses TRBV5-1 and TRBJ2-2; 11 bases fit TRBD1. Looked up from germline, CDR1 is SGHRS and CDR2 is YFSETQ. This CDR3 region has 20 residues. V lost 2 bases, J lost 4 bases, and 16 bases stayed unmatched. Written as DNA, the CDR3 is TGCGCCAGCAGCTTCAGTGGTTTTACCGGGACAGGGGGAATCACCGGGGAGCTGTTTTTT. The encoded protein is CASSFSGFTGTGGITGELFF. Full variable domain (remainder filled in from reference TRBV5-1 and TRBJ2-2): KAGVTQTPRYLIKTRGQQVTLSCSPISGHRSVSWYQQTPGQGLQFLFEYFSETQRNKGNFPGRFSGRQFSNSRSEMNVSTLELGDSALYLCASSFSGFTGTGGITGELFFGEGSRLTVL.

V gene TRBV4-1 combines with J gene TRBJ2-5, with TRBD2 identical over 7 bases. This CDR3 has 13 amino acids. V shed 4 bases and J 2 bases; nucleotides not matched to a gene: 1. Germline V gene sequence: CDR1 MGHRA, CDR2 YSYEKL. The CDR3 region is CASSRGLQETQYF. The CDR3 nucleotides read TGCGCCAGCAGCCGGGGACTACAAGAGACCCAGTACTTC.

The CDR3 loop reads CASSQGRGQKLRAYEQYF. The CDR3, as DNA: TGTGCCAGCAGCCAAGGGCGCGGCCAGAAACTGCGGGCCTACGAGCAGTACTTC. V usage is TRBV3-1 (or the pseudogene TRBV3-2) and J usage is TRBJ2-7, with D possibly being TRBD2 (5 bases). V lost 1 base and J 2 bases, leaving 21 bases between the germline ends. The CDR3 extends over 18 amino acids. Germline CDR1 reads LGHDT; CDR2 reads YNNKEL (reference sequence).

CDR3 loop: CASSLTGTPYNEQFF. The CDR3 coding sequence is TGTGCCAGCAGCTTAACCGGGACACCCTACAATGAGCAGTTCTTC. The V and J genes are TRBV5-5 and TRBJ2-1, with a weak D call TRBD1 (6 bases). This CDR3 is built from 15 residues. V lost 2 bases and J lost 2, with 11 bases in between. Germline CDR1 reads SGHKS; CDR2 reads YYEKEE (reference sequence).

The chain employs TRBV4-1 and TRBJ2-3; maybe TRBD1 (5 bases). Per germline, CDR1 MGHRA and CDR2 YSYEKL. This CDR3 spans 15 amino acids. Trimming cost V 0 bases and J 8 bases, with 15 bases left between them. CDR3 nucleotides: TGCGCCAGCAGCCAAGATCCGCCTCCCCAGGGTACGCAGTATTTT. It yields the protein CASSQDPPPQGTQYF.

The rearrangement uses TRBV5-5 and TRBJ1-3, with 9 nucleotides matching TRBD1. V was pared by 5 bases and J by 0 bases, with 3 bases of the junction left unmatched. CDR1 and CDR2 from the germline V gene are SGHKS and YYEKEE (reference sequence). The CDR3 covers 15 residues. This chain's CDR3 is CASSMGQGSGNTIYF. CDR3 coding DNA: TGTGCCAGCAGTATGGGACAGGGCTCTGGAAACACCATATATTTT.

This rearrangement joins TRBV19 to TRBJ1-4, with no clear D. The V end was cut by 2 bases, the J end by 8 bases, with 3 bases between. Germline-derived CDR1 and CDR2 are LNHDA and SQIVND (reference sequence). The CDR3 extends over 11 amino acids. CDR3: CASSIREKLFF. For the CDR3, the DNA is TGTGCCAGTAGTATACGGGAAAAACTGTTTTTT.

The CDR3 loop is CACGLAGRLYEQYF. The CDR3 DNA reads as TGTGCCTGTGGACTAGCGGGTCGCCTCTACGAGCAGTACTTC. The genes are TRBV6-5 and TRBJ2-7; 11 nucleotides align to TRBD2. After removal of 11 bases from V and 3 bases from J, the junction contained 9 bases not matched to a gene. There are 14 residues in the CDR3. Germline V lookup: CDR1 MNHEY, CDR2 SVGAGI.

The rearrangement uses TRBV7-9 and TRBJ2-5; D may be TRBD2 (7 bases). Trimming took off 6 bases at V and 5 bases at J, with 19 bases between the two ends. This CDR3 has 15 amino acids. Germline CDR1 SEHNR, CDR2 FQNEAQ (reference sequence). CDR3 sequence reads: CASRMGGPMKETQYF. The CDR3 nucleotides are TGTGCCAGCAGGATGGGGGGGCCGATGAAGGAGACCCAGTACTTC.

In DNA form, the CDR3 reads TGTGCCAGCAGTGTCTCCTCGGGGGACAGGCCCTCTGGAAACACCATATATTTT. Protein sequence: CASSVSSGDRPSGNTIYF. This chain joins TRBV6-1 and TRBJ1-3, with TRBD1 identical over 8 bases. The trim removed 4 bases at V and 0 bases at J, leaving 11 bases unmatched. The CDR3 has 18 amino acids. Germline values: CDR1 MNHNS, CDR2 SASEGT.

This clone turned up a few times. The CDR3 here is CATSVRRGDNTIYF. The CDR3 DNA follows: TGTGCCACCAGCGTTCGCAGGGGGGACAACACCATATATTTT. The rearrangement uses TRBV15 and TRBJ1-3, with 7 bases fitting TRBD1. J lost 7 bases, V lost 5 bases, and 8 bases had no gene match. The CDR3 consists of 14 residues. Per germline, CDR1 LNHNV and CDR2 YYDKDF (reference sequence).

V is TRBV3-1 (or the pseudogene TRBV3-2) and J is TRBJ1-1, with 7 bases fitting TRBD1. With 6 bases clipped from V and 3 bases from J, the junction kept 7 bases outside the gene matches. Germline assignment: CDR1 LGHDT and CDR2 YNNKEL (reference sequence). The length of the CDR3 is 14 residues. In DNA form, the CDR3 reads TGTGCCAGCAGTCTAAGACAGGGTGACACTGAAGCTTTCTTT. Residues: CASSLRQGDTEAFF.

This chain links TRBV12-5 with TRBJ1-1; 7 nucleotides match TRBD1. V trimming: 7 bases; J trimming: 12 bases; junction bases outside the gene matches: 8. The CDR3 contains 11 residues. CDR1 and CDR2 (germline): LGHNT, FRNRAP. The CDR3 DNA sequence: TGTGCTAGTGCCTTAGACAGGGTGACTTTCTTT. It yields the protein CASALDRVTFF.

V and J are TRBV11-2 and TRBJ1-4; no clear D gene. Germline V CDR1 and CDR2: SGHAT, FQNNGV. V was pared by 4 bases and J by 8 bases, with 11 bases between. The CDR3 length is 13 residues. The CDR3 reads CASSSGREEKLFF. DNA of the CDR3: TGTGCCAGCAGCTCTGGGCGGGAGGAAAAACTGTTTTTT.

The CDR3 is CASRETGGGYTEAFF. The CDR3 DNA sequence: TGTGCCAGCAGGGAAACAGGGGGTGGGTACACTGAAGCTTTCTTT. The chain couples TRBV3-1 (or the pseudogene TRBV3-2) to TRBJ1-1; TRBD1 agrees at 8 bases. There are 15 residues in the CDR3. V lost 6 bases to trimming and J lost 3 bases; unmatched junction nucleotides: 9. Germline V gene sequence: CDR1 LGHDT, CDR2 YNNKEL (reference sequence).

CDR3: CASSQAGQGQYEQYF. CDR3 DNA sequence: TGTGCCAGCAGCCAGGCGGGACAGGGGCAATACGAGCAGTACTTC. V is TRBV7-8 and J is TRBJ2-7; 10 bases line up with TRBD1. The J segment lost 4 bases and the V segment lost 5 bases, leaving 8 bases of the junction unmatched. CDR3 length equals 15 residues. Germline CDR1 SGHVS, CDR2 FQNEAQ. Full variable domain (remainder filled in from reference TRBV7-8 and TRBJ2-7): GAGVSQSPRYKVAKRGQDVALRCDPISGHVSLFWYQQALGQGPEFLTYFQNEAQLDKSGLPSDRFFAERPEGSVSTLKIQRTQQEDSAVYLCASSQAGQGQYEQYFGPGTRLTVT.

V gene TRBV25-1 combines with J gene TRBJ1-1; D is ambiguous. The germline V gene has CDR1 MGHDK and CDR2 SYGVNS. The CDR3 consists of 13 residues. Trimming shortened V by 3 bases and J by 7 bases, and 12 bases separated the two germline ends. CDR3 in amino acids: CASSDRRADEAFF. The CDR3 coding sequence is TGTGCCAGCAGTGATCGGAGGGCCGATGAAGCTTTCTTT.

The chain carries TRBV7-8 and TRBJ2-5; TRBD2 aligns across 8 bases. This CDR3 comprises 16 residues. V lost 2 bases and J lost 7; bases outside the gene matches: 12. The germline gives CDR1 SGHVS, CDR2 FQNEAQ. CDR3 amino acids: CASSLWSAGGDGTQYF. In nucleotides, the CDR3 is TGTGCCAGCAGCTTATGGTCCGCGGGGGGCGATGGGACCCAGTACTTC.

V usage is TRBV5-1 and J usage is TRBJ2-1, with 11 bases fitting TRBD1. Trimming cost V 4 bases and J 7 bases; bases outside gene matches: 4. CDR3 length equals 14 residues. CDR1 SGHRS and CDR2 YFSETQ come from the germline V gene. DNA for the CDR3: TGCGCCAGCAGCCCCGGGACAGGGGGAAATGAGCAGTTCTTC. Translation gives CASSPGTGGNEQFF.

On this clone itself: The sample carries other DNA sequences with the same CDR3. The chain joins TRBV7-6 to TRBJ1-3, with D possibly matching TRBD1 (5 bases). Germline assignment: CDR1 SGHVS and CDR2 FNYEAQ. The CDR3 is 19 amino acids. V lost 0 bases, J lost 2 bases, and 20 bases lay in between. In DNA form, the CDR3 reads TGTGCCAGCAGCTTAGCGGGTCCCACATCTGGGGCTGCTGGAAACACCATATATTTT. It codes for CASSLAGPTSGAAGNTIYF.

V gene TRBV27 combines with J gene TRBJ1-4, with 9 bases matching TRBD1. This CDR3 is 15 amino acids long. The V gene's germline CDR1 is MNHEY and CDR2 SMNVEV (reference sequence). After removal of 5 bases from V and 8 bases from J, the junction contained 9 bases not matched to a gene. The DNA of the CDR3 is TGTGCCAGCAGTCCGTGGGACAGGGTGAGGGAAAAACTGTTTTTT. It codes for CASSPWDRVREKLFF.

This chain uses TRBV19 with TRBJ1-2; D uncertain. V was trimmed by 1 base and J by 1 base, leaving 7 bases between them. Per germline, CDR1 LNHDA and CDR2 SQIVND (reference sequence). This CDR3 region has 14 residues. This CDR3 reads CASSIGEVNYGYTF. CDR3 coding DNA: TGTGCCAGTAGTATAGGCGAGGTTAACTATGGCTACACCTTC. The full variable domain, in which reference TRBV19 and TRBJ1-2 provide the parts outside the CDR3, is DGGITQSPKYLFRKEGQNVTLSCEQNLNHDAMYWYRQDPGQGLRLIYYSQIVNDFQKGDIAEGYSVSREKKESFPLTVTSAQKNPTAFYLCASSIGEVNYGYTFGSGTRLTVV.

This clone was counted a few times. V usage is TRBV14 and J usage is TRBJ1-2; TRBD1 is a possible D gene (5 bases). V was trimmed by 2 bases and J by 9 bases, leaving 16 bases between them. The CDR3 has 14 residues. Germline V CDR1 and CDR2: SGHDN, FVKESK. CDR3 region: CASSQISSYRSYTF. The DNA of the CDR3 is TGTGCCAGCAGCCAAATTTCAAGTTACAGGAGCTACACCTTC. Based on the CDR3 plus reference TRBV14 and TRBJ1-2, the full variable domain is EAGVTQFPSHSVIEKGQTVTLRCDPISGHDNLYWYRRVMGKEIKFLLHFVKESKQDESGMPNNRFLAERTGGTYSTLKVQPAELEDSGVYFCASSQISSYRSYTFGSGTRLTVV.

This clone counts as large (0.1 to 1%). Different DNA sequences within this sample yield the same CDR3. This sequence joins TRBV10-3 and TRBJ2-3, with TRBD2 matching over 13 bases. The CDR3 is made up of 18 amino acids. Germline V gene lookup returns CDR1 ENHRY and CDR2 SYGVKD. Germline trimming cut 3 bases from V and 4 bases from J; bases unmatched to any gene: 10. As DNA, the CDR3 is TGTGCCATCAGTGAAACTAGCGGGGGGGCGGGGAGCTCAGATACGCAGTATTTT. Its protein is CAISETSGGAGSSDTQYF.

The gene calls are TRBV5-1 and TRBJ2-1; TRBD2 is a possible D gene (6 bases). The V end lost 0 bases, the J end lost 9 bases, and 10 bases lay between the germline ends. Per germline, CDR1 SGHRS and CDR2 YFSETQ. The CDR3 totals 13 residues. The DNA of the CDR3 is TGCGCCAGCAGCTTGGAACGGGGAGGTGAGCAGTTCTTC. Amino acids: CASSLERGGEQFF.

This chain links TRBV18 with TRBJ2-1; D call uncertain. CDR1 is KGHSH and CDR2 is LQKENI in the germline V gene. Trimming pared 2 bases from V and 4 bases from J, leaving 6 bases between. This CDR3 spans 13 amino acids. This CDR3 is CASSPSNYNEQFF. The CDR3 DNA reads TGTGCCAGCTCACCATCTAATTACAATGAGCAGTTCTTC.

This sequence joins TRBV7-3 and TRBJ2-3, with unresolved D. This CDR3 is built from 13 residues. The V end was cut by 1 base, the J end by 4 bases, with 6 bases between. Germline V gives CDR1 SGHTA, CDR2 FQGTGA. The CDR3 here is CASSLNPADTQYF. In nucleotides, the CDR3 is TGTGCCAGCAGCTTAAATCCTGCAGATACGCAGTATTTT.

The rearrangement links TRBV7-2 to TRBJ1-2; possibly TRBD1 for D (5 bases). This CDR3 is built from 15 residues. Trimming cost V 5 bases and J 3 bases, with 16 bases left between them. CDR1 and CDR2 (germline): SGHTA, FQGNSA. The CDR3 DNA reads as TGTGCCAGCAGCCCCCGTAAGACAGCCTACTATGGCTACACCTTC. Amino acid sequence: CASSPRKTAYYGYTF.

This clone was recorded a few times. This chain links TRBV13 with TRBJ1-2; 10 bases agree with TRBD1. This CDR3 is 14 amino acids long. Trimming removed 3 bases from V and 6 bases from J; junction bases left unmatched: 4. Per germline, CDR1 PRHDT and CDR2 FYEKMQ (reference sequence). The CDR3 bases are TGTGCCAGCAGCTTCACCGGGACAGGGGATGGCTACACCTTC. The encoded protein is CASSFTGTGDGYTF.

The chain uses TRBV19 and TRBJ1-1; perhaps TRBD1 as D (6 bases). Germline V lookup: CDR1 LNHDA, CDR2 SQIVND (reference sequence). The CDR3 spans 13 residues. With 5 bases removed from V and 6 bases from J, the gap between germline ends came to 13 bases. The chain's CDR3 is CASSRNREAEAFF. CDR3 sequence (DNA): TGTGCCAGTAGTCGAAACAGGGAAGCTGAAGCTTTCTTT. Drawing the rest from reference TRBV19 and TRBJ1-1, the complete variable domain is DGGITQSPKYLFRKEGQNVTLSCEQNLNHDAMYWYRQDPGQGLRLIYYSQIVNDFQKGDIAEGYSVSREKKESFPLTVTSAQKNPTAFYLCASSRNREAEAFFGQGTRLTVV.